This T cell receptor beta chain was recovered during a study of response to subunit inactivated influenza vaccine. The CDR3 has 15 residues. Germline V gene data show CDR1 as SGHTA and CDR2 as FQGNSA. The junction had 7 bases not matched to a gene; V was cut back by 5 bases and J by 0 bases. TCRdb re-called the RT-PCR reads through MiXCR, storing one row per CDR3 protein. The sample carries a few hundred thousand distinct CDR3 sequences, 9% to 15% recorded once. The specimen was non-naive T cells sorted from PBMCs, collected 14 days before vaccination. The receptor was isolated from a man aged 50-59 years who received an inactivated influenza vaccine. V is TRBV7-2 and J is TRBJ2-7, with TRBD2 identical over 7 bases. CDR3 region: CASSPSRGSSYEQYF. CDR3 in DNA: TGTGCCAGCAGCCCATCTCGCGGGAGCTCCTACGAGCAGTACTTC.